Below, one T cell receptor beta chain is given with its context. What it binds is not known. The sample's time point: week 35, safety follow-up. Mutant IDH1 20-mer peptide, at 300 ug, made up each vaccine dose, with topical imiquimod. This CDR3 is built from 17 residues. The junction had 7 bases not matched to a gene; V was cut back by 1 base and J by 2 bases. Germline CDR1 MGHRA, CDR2 YSYEKL. Clones were read by immunoSEQ multiplex PCR, and TCRdb kept only the in-frame ones, dropping some. The repertoire has about 40,000 clones, about 83% of them found once; the top ten carry 5.1%. These data are taken from a study of a mutant IDH1 vaccine in newly diagnosed glioma. Whole-study context: Week 47 marked visit V13, whereas week 35 marked visit V12.

The chain employs TRBV4-1 and TRBJ2-2; 7 bases are a match to TRBD2. The TCR originated in a woman aged 50 to 60 with glioma. The source was PBMCs, collected from a glioma patient whose treatment included an IDH1 peptide vaccine. The CDR3 loop is CASSQVGGGLNTGELFF. The DNA for the CDR3 is TGCGCCAGCAGCCAAGTGGGGGGGGGTTTAAACACCGGGGAGCTGTTTTTT.